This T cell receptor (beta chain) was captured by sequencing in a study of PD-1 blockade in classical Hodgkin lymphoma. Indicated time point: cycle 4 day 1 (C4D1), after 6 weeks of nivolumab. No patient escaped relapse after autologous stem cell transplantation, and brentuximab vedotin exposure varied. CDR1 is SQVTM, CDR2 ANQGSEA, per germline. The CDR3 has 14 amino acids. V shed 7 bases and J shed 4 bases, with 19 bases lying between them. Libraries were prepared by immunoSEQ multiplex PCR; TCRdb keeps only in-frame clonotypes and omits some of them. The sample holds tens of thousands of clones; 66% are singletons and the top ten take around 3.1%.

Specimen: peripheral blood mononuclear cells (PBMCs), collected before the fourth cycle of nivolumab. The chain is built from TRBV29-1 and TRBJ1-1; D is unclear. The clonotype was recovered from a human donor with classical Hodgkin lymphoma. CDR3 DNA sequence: TGCAGCGCCCACCGCCCGGAATATTTCACTGAAGCTTTCTTT. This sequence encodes CSAHRPEYFTEAFF.